The 32 T cell receptor beta chains below were found in one sample sequenced in a study of T cells in women clearing cervical HPV infection. Sequencing was performed with immunoSEQ multiplex PCR; in TCRdb, only in-frame clones are kept and a portion is missing. The ten top clones account for 9.5% to 10%, within a sample of around 23,000 clones. Specimen: blood buffy coat. The receptors originated from a woman aged 18 to 75 with a cervical HPV16 infection that either progressed to CIN3+ or cleared (not recorded which).

Of note for this clone: The CDR3 extends 3 residues past the end of the read, so its final part is completed from the germline J gene. The chain uses TRBV18 and TRBJ2-1, with 8 bases that match TRBD2. V gave up 1 base and J gave up 5 bases; unmatched junction bases: 7. From germline, CDR1 is KGHSH and CDR2 LQKENI. The CDR3 contains 16 residues. This chain's CDR3 is CASSPRLAGLDNEQFF. The DNA read from the CDR3 is TGTGCCAGCTCACCACGGTTAGCGGGATTGGACAATGAG.

In regard to this clone: Coverage ceases 3 residues before the CDR3 finishes, and the germline J gene fills in the end. The rearrangement joins TRBV7-2 to TRBJ2-3, with 11 positions matching TRBD2. This CDR3 region has 15 residues. CDR1 and CDR2 (germline): SGHTA, FQGNSA. Trimming removed 6 bases from V and 7 bases from J; junction bases left unmatched: 9. The CDR3 DNA, read in part, is TGTGCCAGCAGTCCTTTAGCGGGGGGGCCTTATACG. This sequence encodes CASSPLAGGPYT. The entire CDR3 reads CASSPLAGGPYTQYF.

As to this clone: Read coverage stops 3 residues before the CDR3 terminus; the germline J gene supplies the remainder. The rearrangement joins TRBV19 to TRBJ1-5; the match to TRBD1 covers 10 bases. J was trimmed by 7 bases and V by 10 bases; bases with no gene match: 10. The CDR3 has 14 residues. The germline CDR1 and CDR2 sequences are LNHDA and SQIVND (reference sequence). Incomplete CDR3 DNA: TGTGCCACCAACCGGGACAGGGGACGGCAGCCC. Amino acids: CATNRDRGRQP. The CDR3 reads in full as CATNRDRGRQPQHF.

A remark on this clone: The read comes to an end 3 residues before the CDR3 does, leaving the germline J gene to fill in the end. The V and J genes are TRBV18 and TRBJ1-2, with D possibly matching TRBD1 (5 bases). Germline assignment: CDR1 KGHSH and CDR2 LQKENI. The CDR3 totals 14 residues. This CDR3 is CASSQPGLPNDYTF. CDR3 DNA, as far as it was read: TGTGCCAGCTCACAACCGGGACTACCTAATGAC.

About this clone itself: The CDR3 end falls 3 residues outside the read, so it is completed with the germline J gene. The chain uses TRBV12-5 and TRBJ2-5, with a tentative D call TRBD2 (5 bases). Trimming stripped 1 base from V and 0 bases from J, with 12 bases between. This CDR3 comprises 16 residues. Looked up from germline, CDR1 is LGHNT and CDR2 is FRNRAP. This CDR3 reads CASGLAPLGYQETQYF. CDR3 DNA (partial): TGTGCTAGTGGTTTGGCGCCACTAGGATACCAAGAGACC. Complete variable domain (other parts from reference TRBV12-5 and TRBJ2-5): DARVTQTPRHKVTEMGQEVTMRCQPILGHNTVFWYRQTMMQGLELLAYFRNRAPLDDSGMPKDRFSAEMPDATLATLKIQPSEPRDSAVYFCASGLAPLGYQETQYFGPGTRLLVL.

For this clone: The read ends 3 residues shy of where the CDR3 ends; the end is completed using the germline J gene. The V gene is TRBV20-1, the J gene TRBJ1-2; TRBD1 matches at 8 bases. Germline lookup yields CDR1 DFQATT and CDR2 SNEGSKA (reference sequence). There are 12 residues in the CDR3. The CDR3 spells CSASPGQGGYTF. The sequenced part of the CDR3 DNA is TGCAGTGCTAGCCCAGGACAGGGAGGC.

Partial CDR3 DNA: TGTGCCAGCAGCTCGCTAGCGGGGGGGCCCAATGAG. It is translated as CASSSLAGGPNE. The full CDR3 reads CASSSLAGGPNEQFF. This chain uses TRBV7-2 with TRBJ2-1, with TRBD2 identical over 12 bases. The sequence runs out 3 residues before the end of the CDR3; the remainder is reconstructed from the germline J gene. Germline V lookup: CDR1 SGHTA, CDR2 FQGNSA. This CDR3 is 15 amino acids long. V dropped 4 bases and J dropped 6; count of bases not matched to a gene: 4.

Worth noting for this clone: The observed sequence ends 3 residues before the CDR3 terminus, with the missing tail filled in from the germline J gene. The V and J genes are TRBV5-1 and TRBJ2-3; possible D gene TRBD2, 5 bases. CDR3 length: 14 residues. Germline loops: CDR1 SGHRS, CDR2 YFSETQ. Deletions cut 0 bases from V and 4 bases from J, with 9 bases between. Partial CDR3 DNA: TGCGCCAGCAGCTTGGCCGCGGAGGCAGATACG. This gives the protein CASSLAAEADT. The whole CDR3 sequence is CASSLAAEADTQYF.

To note about this clone: The CDR3 end is not reached by the read, which stops 3 residues before it; the germline J gene fills it in. The chain carries TRBV19 and TRBJ1-3, with D unclear. The CDR3 is made up of 15 amino acids. Germline CDR1 LNHDA, CDR2 SQIVND (reference sequence). V was cut by 4 bases and J by 0 bases, with 10 bases left in between. The sequenced CDR3 bases are TGTGCCAGTAGTAAGACATCTGACTCTGGAAACACC. Its protein is CASSKTSDSGNT. The full-length CDR3 reads as CASSKTSDSGNTIYF.

About this clone itself: The read falls 3 residues short of the CDR3 end, and the missing part is taken from the germline J gene. The chain couples TRBV19 to TRBJ2-7, with 8 bases aligning to TRBD1. V dropped 3 bases and J dropped 5; count of bases not matched to a gene: 6. The CDR3 totals 14 residues. Per the germline V gene, CDR1 is LNHDA and CDR2 is SQIVND (reference sequence). CDR3: CASSMATGVHEQYF. Incomplete CDR3 DNA: TGTGCCAGTAGTATGGCGACAGGGGTCCACGAG. The full variable domain, rest sourced from reference TRBV19 and TRBJ2-7, is DGGITQSPKYLFRKEGQNVTLSCEQNLNHDAMYWYRQDPGQGLRLIYYSQIVNDFQKGDIAEGYSVSREKKESFPLTVTSAQKNPTAFYLCASSMATGVHEQYFGPGTRLTVT.

In regard to this clone: The sequence runs out 3 residues before the end of the CDR3; the remainder is reconstructed from the germline J gene. The chain carries TRBV14 and TRBJ1-1; possibly TRBD1 for D (5 bases). The germline V gene has CDR1 SGHDN and CDR2 FVKESK. The CDR3 is 13 residues long. V gave up 5 bases and J gave up 2 bases, with 9 bases separating them. CDR3 DNA (partial): TGTGCCAGCAGCTTCGACAGAAACACTGAA. Its protein is CASSFDRNTE. In full, the CDR3 reads CASSFDRNTEAFF.

In the case of this clone: The DNA ends 3 residues before the CDR3 does, and the rest of the CDR3 is filled in from the germline J gene. The J gene is TRBJ1-2, the V gene TRBV19, with 7 bases matching TRBD1. In germline, CDR1 is LNHDA, CDR2 SQIVND (reference sequence). CDR3 length equals 15 residues. J was trimmed by 6 bases and V by 2 bases; bases with no gene match: 9. CDR3 DNA, as far as it was read: TGTGCCAGTAGTATATGGGCAGGGGGTAGTAATGGC. It yields the protein CASSIWAGGSNG. The whole CDR3 region reads CASSIWAGGSNGYTF.

With respect to this clone: The CDR3 end is not reached by the read, which stops 3 residues before it; the germline J gene fills it in. This chain links TRBV6-2 or TRBV6-3 with TRBJ2-2; tentative D call: TRBD1 (6 bases). CDR1 and CDR2 (germline): MNHEY, SVGEGT. Between the trimmed V and J ends, which lost 6 bases and 6 bases, there was a span of 14 bases. The CDR3 runs to 14 residues. CDR3 bases read: TGTGCCAGCAGGCTACAGGGAAGGGCCGGGGAG. It specifies CASRLQGRAGE. The whole CDR3 protein is CASRLQGRAGELFF.

Of note for this clone: The read terminates 3 residues before the CDR3 end, so the remaining end is supplied by the germline J gene. J is TRBJ2-7 and V is TRBV6-1, with 9 bases identical to TRBD2. In germline, CDR1 is MNHNS, CDR2 SASEGT. Trimming cost V 4 bases and J 6 bases; bases outside gene matches: 4. The CDR3 loop spans 13 amino acids. CDR3 bases read: TGTGCCAGCAGTGGGACTAGCGCGCGCGAG. As protein: CASSGTSARE. From start to end, the CDR3 is CASSGTSAREQYF.

As for this clone: Coverage ceases 3 residues before the CDR3 finishes, and the germline J gene fills in the end. The chain employs TRBV29-1 and TRBJ2-1; TRBD2 aligns across 11 bases. J gave up 1 base and V 6 bases, and 5 bases lay outside the gene matches. Looked up from germline, CDR1 is SQVTM and CDR2 is ANQGSEA. The CDR3 extends over 15 amino acids. Partial CDR3 DNA: TGCAGCGTGGGTCCTAGCGGGAGGTCCTACAATGAG. Amino acids: CSVGPSGRSYNE. The entire CDR3 reads CSVGPSGRSYNEQFF.

Comments on this clone: The observed sequence ends 3 residues before the CDR3 terminus, with the missing tail filled in from the germline J gene. V is TRBV10-1 and J is TRBJ1-2; D might be TRBD1 (5 bases). CDR3 length equals 13 residues. Germline V gene sequence: CDR1 WNHNN, CDR2 SYGVQD (reference sequence). The CDR3 bases that were read are TGCGCCAGCAGTGAGTCCAGGGATGTAGGC. Translation: CASSESRDVG. The whole CDR3 sequence is CASSESRDVGYTF.

In the case of this clone: The CDR3 goes on 3 residues after the read ends, and that part is filled in from the germline J gene. The rearrangement links TRBV10-3 to TRBJ1-6; D remains ambiguous. The ends were cut back, 10 bases at V and 9 bases at J, with 10 bases in the middle. CDR3 length equals 11 residues. Germline values: CDR1 ENHRY, CDR2 SYGVKD. The part of the CDR3 DNA that was read is TGTGCCACCCGAAATAGTTCACCC. This translates into CATRNSSP. The entire CDR3 is CATRNSSPLHF.

Details on this clone: Read sequence stops 3 residues before the CDR3 end, and the germline J gene provides the missing end. The chain is built from TRBV7-2 and TRBJ2-1; tentatively, D is TRBD1 (6 bases). V was clipped by 0 bases and J by 0 bases, with 15 bases between them. CDR3 length: 18 amino acids. Per germline, CDR1 SGHTA and CDR2 FQGNSA. This CDR3 reads CASSLAARGGSSYNEQFF. CDR3 bases read: TGTGCCAGCAGCTTAGCCGCCAGGGGCGGTAGCTCCTACAATGAG.

Points on this clone: The read stops 3 residues short of the end of the CDR3; the missing end is completed from the germline J gene. This chain connects TRBV5-6 to TRBJ1-1, with 9 bases aligning to TRBD1. This CDR3 comprises 15 residues. CDR1 SGHDT and CDR2 YYEEEE come from the germline V gene. The ends lost 2 bases at V and 6 bases at J; junction bases unmatched: 8. The covered CDR3 bases are TGTGCCAGCAGCTTAGGGACAGGGAGCGGGGCTGAA. Amino acids: CASSLGTGSGAE. The full CDR3 sequence reads CASSLGTGSGAEAFF.

As regards this clone: The read terminates 3 residues before the CDR3 end, so the remaining end is supplied by the germline J gene. The chain links TRBV7-2 to TRBJ2-7; tentatively, D is TRBD1 (5 bases). In germline, CDR1 is SGHTA, CDR2 FQGNSA. The V end was cut by 5 bases, the J end by 3 bases, with 14 bases between. CDR3 length equals 14 residues. CDR3 loop: CASSPDSAGYEQYF. CDR3 DNA (partial): TGTGCCAGCAGCCCCGACAGCGCCGGCTACGAG. Together with reference TRBV7-2 and TRBJ2-7, the CDR3 gives the full variable domain: GAGVSQSPSNKVTEKGKDVELRCDPISGHTALYWYRQSLGQGLEFLIYFQGNSAPDKSGLPSDRFSAERTGGSVSTLTIQRTQQEDSAVYLCASSPDSAGYEQYFGPGTRLTVT.

In regard to this clone: The read ends 3 residues before the CDR3 terminus; that terminus is restored from the germline J gene. The J gene is TRBJ1-2, the V gene TRBV18, with D maybe TRBD1 (5 bases). This CDR3 has 15 residues. The germline V gene encodes CDR1 KGHSH and CDR2 LQKENI. The covered CDR3 bases are TGTGCCAGCTCACTCTCCGCGGGGGGAGGAGAAGGC. As protein: CASSLSAGGGEG. The whole CDR3 sequence is CASSLSAGGGEGYTF.

As concerns this clone: The read finishes 3 residues shy of the CDR3 end, and the germline J gene is used to complete it. This sample also contains other DNA sequences that code for the same CDR3. The rearrangement links TRBV7-3 to TRBJ2-7, with TRBD1 identical over 7 bases. V shed 5 bases and J 6 bases; nucleotides not matched to a gene: 7. Germline V CDR1 and CDR2: SGHTA, FQGTGA. This CDR3 is 13 amino acids long. The CDR3 bases that were read are TGTGCCAGCAGCCTTGAACAGGGGTCCGAG. This codes for CASSLEQGSE. The whole CDR3 is CASSLEQGSEQYF.

A note on this clone: The read ends 3 residues early relative to the CDR3; the germline J gene fills the gap. V is TRBV20-1 and J is TRBJ2-7, with D possibly matching TRBD2 (6 bases). CDR1 and CDR2 (germline): DFQATT, SNEGSKA (reference sequence). The V and J ends lost 3 bases and 3 bases respectively, with 12 bases between them. The CDR3 is made up of 13 amino acids. CDR3 protein: CSASRGTFYEQYF. Partial CDR3 DNA: TGCAGTGCTAGTCGCGGGACTTTCTACGAG.

Comments on this clone: The CDR3 is cut off 3 residues early in the read; its end comes from the germline J gene. This chain uses TRBV20-1 with TRBJ1-2; a weak D match, TRBD1 (6 bases). The CDR3 runs 14 residues. CDR1 and CDR2 from the germline V gene are DFQATT and SNEGSKA (reference sequence). Trimming removed 5 bases at V and 7 bases at J, with 20 bases between. The CDR3 loop reads CSAHGATTGSGYTF. Partial CDR3 DNA: TGCAGTGCTCACGGGGCCACGACAGGTTCTGGC.

As to this clone: The read terminates 3 residues before the CDR3 end, so the remaining end is supplied by the germline J gene. The V call is TRBV20-1, the J call TRBJ1-5; D uncertain. The ends were cut back, 4 bases at V and 3 bases at J, with 7 bases in the middle. This CDR3 contains 12 residues. Germline lookup yields CDR1 DFQATT and CDR2 SNEGSKA (reference sequence). CDR3 in amino acids: CSAIADNQPQHF. The part of the CDR3 DNA that was read is TGCAGTGCTATTGCAGACAATCAGCCC.

A note on this clone: Compared with germline, one end of the junction differs, possibly owing to a read error. The observed sequence ends 3 residues before the CDR3 terminus, with the missing tail filled in from the germline J gene. The rearrangement joins TRBV4-2 to TRBJ2-1; TRBD1 matches 7 bases. The CDR3 consists of 13 residues. From germline, CDR1 is LGHNA and CDR2 YNFKEQ. The chain's CDR3 is CASSLQTGSEQFF. The part of the CDR3 DNA that was read is TGCGCCAGCAGTTTACAGACAGGGAGTGAG.

As to this clone: Coverage ceases 3 residues before the CDR3 finishes, and the germline J gene fills in the end. The chain employs TRBV7-8 and TRBJ2-2, with 10 nucleotides matching TRBD2. Germline assignment: CDR1 SGHVS and CDR2 FQNEAQ. The CDR3 has 17 residues. The V segment lost 2 bases and the J segment 6 bases; nucleotides outside the gene matches: 9. CDR3 loop: CASSLNPPSGSSGELFF. CDR3 DNA, as far as it was read: TGTGCCAGCAGCTTAAACCCGCCTAGCGGGAGCTCCGGGGAG.

Notes on this clone: The CDR3 end falls 3 residues outside the read, so it is completed with the germline J gene. The chain is built from TRBV10-1 and TRBJ2-1, with 9 positions matching TRBD1. J gave up 6 bases and V 9 bases, and 9 bases lay outside the gene matches. Germline loops: CDR1 WNHNN, CDR2 SYGVQD (reference sequence). The CDR3 length is 14 residues. CDR3 DNA (partial): TGCGCCAGTCAGGGGACAGGGATCTCCAATGAG. Residues: CASQGTGISNE. The CDR3 in its entirety is CASQGTGISNEQFF.

In regard to this clone: Read coverage stops 3 residues before the CDR3 terminus; the germline J gene supplies the remainder. This chain joins TRBV18 and TRBJ1-1, with no clear D. V was pared by 0 bases and J by 2 bases, with 7 bases between. Germline V CDR1 and CDR2: KGHSH, LQKENI. This CDR3 spans 14 amino acids. CDR3 protein: CASSPPVTNTEAFF. The DNA read from the CDR3 is TGTGCCAGCTCACCACCGGTCACAAACACTGAA.

Comments on this clone: The CDR3 goes on 3 residues after the read ends, and that part is filled in from the germline J gene. V gene TRBV7-2 combines with J gene TRBJ1-2, with TRBD1 as a possible D gene (5 bases). CDR1 and CDR2 (germline): SGHTA, FQGNSA. This CDR3 region has 15 residues. CDR3 bases read: TGTGCCAGCAGCCCAGGGACTAGCGGGTTCTACGAC. It yields the protein CASSPGTSGFYD. Given in full, the CDR3 is CASSPGTSGFYDYTF.

Remarks on this clone: The CDR3 goes on 3 residues after the read ends, and that part is filled in from the germline J gene. The genes are TRBV10-1 and TRBJ2-1; D might be TRBD1 or TRBD2, each matching 6 bases. Germline CDR1 and CDR2: WNHNN and SYGVQD (reference sequence). Deletions cut 3 bases from V and 1 base from J, with 13 bases between. CDR3 length equals 16 residues. CDR3 region: CASSDRRDKSYNEQFF. The part of the CDR3 DNA that was read is TGCGCCAGCAGTGACCGGCGGGACAAGTCCTACAATGAG.

About this clone itself: The read stops 3 residues short of the end of the CDR3; the missing end is completed from the germline J gene. This chain connects TRBV7-8 to TRBJ1-1; 11 positions agree with TRBD1. Germline V gene sequence: CDR1 SGHVS, CDR2 FQNEAQ. This CDR3 comprises 15 residues. CDR3 residues: CASRPTGTGGSGAFF. The part of the CDR3 DNA that was read is TGTGCCAGCAGACCAACCGGGACAGGGGGTTCTGGG. Complete variable domain (other parts from reference TRBV7-8 and TRBJ1-1): GAGVSQSPRYKVAKRGQDVALRCDPISGHVSLFWYQQALGQGPEFLTYFQNEAQLDKSGLPSDRFFAERPEGSVSTLKIQRTQQEDSAVYLCASRPTGTGGSGAFFGQGTRLTVV.